This T cell receptor (beta chain) is drawn from a study of cytomegalovirus exposure and HLA in healthy donors. Findings of the study overall: Researchers reported in a later analysis that common viral pathogens appeared linked to several top clusters. Relative to the roughly 690-donor mean, N-insertions were reportedly fewer in an Asian-associated ancestry cluster in a later analysis. Some 150 TCR beta chains were listed as cytomegalovirus-associated.

On this clone itself: What it recognizes is unknown.

The PCR was carried out with 60 Vbeta primers and 13 Jbeta primers. TCRdb's table, derived via immunoSEQ multiplex PCR, lists solely in-frame clones and lacks some. In the table there are 100,000 to 150,000 clones, about 80% of which are singletons. V was clipped by 10 bases and J by 7 bases, with 22 bases between them. The CDR3 contains 14 residues. Germline V gene data show CDR1 as MNHEY and CDR2 as SMNVEV (reference sequence). The sequenced material came from PBMCs. The TCR originated in a woman in her forties in good health and CMV-seronegative. The chain employs TRBV27 and TRBJ1-2; D might be TRBD1 (5 bases). DNA for the CDR3: TGTGCCACGGGTGGGGACTCCCACTCCGGTGGCTACACCTTC. Protein product: CATGGDSHSGGYTF.